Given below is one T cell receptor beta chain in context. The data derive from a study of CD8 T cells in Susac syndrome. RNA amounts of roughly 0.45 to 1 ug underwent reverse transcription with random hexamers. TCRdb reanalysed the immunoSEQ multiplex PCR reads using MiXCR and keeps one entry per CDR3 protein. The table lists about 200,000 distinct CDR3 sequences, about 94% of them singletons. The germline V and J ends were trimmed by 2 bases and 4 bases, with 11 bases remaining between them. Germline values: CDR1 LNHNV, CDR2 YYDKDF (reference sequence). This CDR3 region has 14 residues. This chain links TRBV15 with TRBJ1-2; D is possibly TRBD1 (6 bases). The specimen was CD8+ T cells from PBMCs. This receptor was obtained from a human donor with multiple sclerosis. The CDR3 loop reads CATSRPEGGYGYTF. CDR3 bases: TGTGCCACCAGCAGACCTGAGGGGGGCTATGGCTACACCTTC.